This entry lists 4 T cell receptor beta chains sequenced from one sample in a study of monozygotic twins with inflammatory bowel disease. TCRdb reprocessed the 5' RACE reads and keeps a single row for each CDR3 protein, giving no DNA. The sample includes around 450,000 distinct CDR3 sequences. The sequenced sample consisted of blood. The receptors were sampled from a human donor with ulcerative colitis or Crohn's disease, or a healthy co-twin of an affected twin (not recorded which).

CDR3 sequence: CASSYLGLAFDNEQFF. This chain uses TRBV7-2 with TRBJ2-1; TCRdb outputs TRBD2, but without DNA this stays unchecked. The CDR3 has 16 residues. CDR1 SGHTA and CDR2 FQGNSA come from the germline V gene.

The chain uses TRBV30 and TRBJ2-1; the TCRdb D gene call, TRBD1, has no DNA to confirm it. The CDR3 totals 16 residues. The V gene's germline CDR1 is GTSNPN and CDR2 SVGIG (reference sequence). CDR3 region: CAWTSKDPGTYNEQFF.

The CDR3 loop is CASSFVKGAGAADTQYF. The V gene is TRBV7-2, the J gene TRBJ2-3; TCRdb indicates TRBD1, and absent DNA this call remains unverified. This CDR3 contains 17 residues. CDR1 SGHTA and CDR2 FQGNSA come from the germline V gene.

The CDR3 loop reads CASSQGGFLEAFF. J is TRBJ1-1 and V is TRBV4-1. CDR3 length equals 13 residues. Germline V gives CDR1 MGHRA, CDR2 YSYEKL.